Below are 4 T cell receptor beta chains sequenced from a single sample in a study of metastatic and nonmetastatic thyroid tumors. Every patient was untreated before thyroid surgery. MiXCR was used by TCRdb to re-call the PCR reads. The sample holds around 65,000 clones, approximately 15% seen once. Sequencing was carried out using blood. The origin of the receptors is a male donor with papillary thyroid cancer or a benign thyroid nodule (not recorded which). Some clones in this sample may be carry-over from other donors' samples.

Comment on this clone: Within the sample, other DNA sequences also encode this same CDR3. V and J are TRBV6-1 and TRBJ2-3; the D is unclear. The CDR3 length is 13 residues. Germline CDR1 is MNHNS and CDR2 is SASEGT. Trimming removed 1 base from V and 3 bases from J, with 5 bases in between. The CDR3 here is CASSEGGTDTQYF. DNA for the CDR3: TGTGCCAGCAGTGAAGGAGGAACAGATACGCAGTATTTT.

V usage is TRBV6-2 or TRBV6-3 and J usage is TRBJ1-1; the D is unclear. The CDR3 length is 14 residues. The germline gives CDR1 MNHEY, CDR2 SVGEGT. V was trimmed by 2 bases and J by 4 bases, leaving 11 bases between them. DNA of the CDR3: TGTGCCAGCAGTTACCGTTTGTTGGTCACTGAAGCTTTCTTT. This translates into CASSYRLLVTEAFF.

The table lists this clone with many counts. The CDR3 spells CASSLGLAGTFNQYF. The CDR3 DNA is TGTGCCAGCAGTTTGGGGCTAGCGGGGACGTTTAACCAGTACTTC. The rearrangement links TRBV27 to TRBJ2-5, with 9 bases lining up with TRBD2. CDR1 is MNHEY and CDR2 is SMNVEV in the germline V gene (reference sequence). Losses at the gene ends were 3 bases for V and 10 bases for J; bases not matched to a gene: 12. This CDR3 is built from 15 residues.

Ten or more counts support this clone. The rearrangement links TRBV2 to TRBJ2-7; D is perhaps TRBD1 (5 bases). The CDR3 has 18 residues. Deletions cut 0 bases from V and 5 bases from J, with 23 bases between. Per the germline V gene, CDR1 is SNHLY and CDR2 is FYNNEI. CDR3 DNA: TGTGCCAGCAGTGAAGCGCTTCTTACCAGGGCGGAATTCCACGAGCAGTACTTC. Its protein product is CASSEALLTRAEFHEQYF. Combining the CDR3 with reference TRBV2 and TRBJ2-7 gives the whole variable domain EPEVTQTPSHQVTQMGQEVILRCVPISNHLYFYWYRQILGQKVEFLVSFYNNEISEKSEIFDDQFSVERPDGSNFTLKIRSTKLEDSAMYFCASSEALLTRAEFHEQYFGPGTRLTVT.